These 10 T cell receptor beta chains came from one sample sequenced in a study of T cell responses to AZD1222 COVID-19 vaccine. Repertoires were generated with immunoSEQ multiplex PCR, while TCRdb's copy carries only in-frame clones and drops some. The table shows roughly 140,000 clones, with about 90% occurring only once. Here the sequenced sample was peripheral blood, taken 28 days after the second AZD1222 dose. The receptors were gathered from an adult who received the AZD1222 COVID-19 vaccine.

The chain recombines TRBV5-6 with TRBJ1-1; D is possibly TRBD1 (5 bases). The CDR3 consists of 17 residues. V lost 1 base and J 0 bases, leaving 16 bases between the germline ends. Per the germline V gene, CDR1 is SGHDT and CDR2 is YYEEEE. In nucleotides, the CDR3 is TGTGCCAGCAGCTTGCCGATAGGGGAGGACATGAACACTGAAGCTTTCTTT. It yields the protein CASSLPIGEDMNTEAFF.

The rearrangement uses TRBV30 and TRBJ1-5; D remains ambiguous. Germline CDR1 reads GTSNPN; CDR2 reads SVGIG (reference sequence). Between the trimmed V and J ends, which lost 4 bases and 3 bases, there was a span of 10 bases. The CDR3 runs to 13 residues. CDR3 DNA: TGTGCCTGGACTGACGGCCACAATCAGCCCCAGCATTTT. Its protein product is CAWTDGHNQPQHF.

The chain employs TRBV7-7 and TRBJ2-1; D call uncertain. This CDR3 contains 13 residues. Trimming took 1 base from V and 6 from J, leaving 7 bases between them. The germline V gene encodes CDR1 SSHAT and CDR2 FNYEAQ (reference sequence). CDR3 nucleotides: TGTGCCAGCAGCTTAGGACCGACCAATGAGCAGTTCTTC. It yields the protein CASSLGPTNEQFF.

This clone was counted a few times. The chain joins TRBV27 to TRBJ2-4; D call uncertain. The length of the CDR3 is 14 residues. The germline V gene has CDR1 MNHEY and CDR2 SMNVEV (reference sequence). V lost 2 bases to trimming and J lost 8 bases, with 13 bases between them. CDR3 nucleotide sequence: TGTGCCAGCAGTTTACGTGGCTTAAGGGACATTCAGTACTTC. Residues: CASSLRGLRDIQYF.

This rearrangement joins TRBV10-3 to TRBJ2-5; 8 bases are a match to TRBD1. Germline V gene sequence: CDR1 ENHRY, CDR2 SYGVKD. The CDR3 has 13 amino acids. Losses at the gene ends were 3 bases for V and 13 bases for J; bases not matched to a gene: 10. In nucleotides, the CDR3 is TGTGCCATCAGTGACCCGGACAGGGTCGTTGGGTACTTC. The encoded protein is CAISDPDRVVGYF.

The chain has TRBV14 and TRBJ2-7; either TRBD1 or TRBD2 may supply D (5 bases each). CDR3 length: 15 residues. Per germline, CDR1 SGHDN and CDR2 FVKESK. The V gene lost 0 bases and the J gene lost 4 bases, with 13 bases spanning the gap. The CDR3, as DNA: TGTGCCAGCAGCCAAGATTCCGGGGCTGGTTACGAGCAGTACTTC. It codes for CASSQDSGAGYEQYF.

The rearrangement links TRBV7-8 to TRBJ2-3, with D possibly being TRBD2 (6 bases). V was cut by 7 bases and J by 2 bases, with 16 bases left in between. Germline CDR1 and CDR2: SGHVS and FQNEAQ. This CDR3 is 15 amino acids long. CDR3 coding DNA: TGTGCCAGCAACCCGGGACTTTCGTTCACAGATACGCAGTATTTT. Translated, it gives CASNPGLSFTDTQYF.

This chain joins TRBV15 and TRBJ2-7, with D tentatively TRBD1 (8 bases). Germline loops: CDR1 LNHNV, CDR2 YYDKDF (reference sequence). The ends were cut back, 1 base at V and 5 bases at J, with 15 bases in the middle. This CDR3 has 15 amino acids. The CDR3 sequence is CATSRGGGTGNEQYF. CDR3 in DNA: TGTGCCACCAGCAGAGGGGGGGGGACAGGCAACGAGCAGTACTTC.

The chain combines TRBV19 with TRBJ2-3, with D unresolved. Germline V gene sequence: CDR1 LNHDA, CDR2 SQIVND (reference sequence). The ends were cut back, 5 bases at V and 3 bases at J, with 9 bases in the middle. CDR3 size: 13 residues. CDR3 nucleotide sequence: TGTGCCAGTAGTGTGCTAGTGACAGATACGCAGTATTTT. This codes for CASSVLVTDTQYF.

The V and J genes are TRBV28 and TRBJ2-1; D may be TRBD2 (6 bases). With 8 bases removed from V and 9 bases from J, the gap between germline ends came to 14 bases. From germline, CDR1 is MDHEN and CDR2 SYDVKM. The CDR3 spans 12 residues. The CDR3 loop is CASGRRGREQFF. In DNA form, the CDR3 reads TGTGCCAGCGGTCGGAGGGGTCGTGAGCAGTTCTTC.